In its sample, the clone carrying this TCR beta chain was seen a few times. This entry comes from a study of CD8+ T cells in alopecia areata. On the study more broadly: Tofacitinib ran 6 to 18 months, followed by 6 months off drug.

As the sequencing template, cDNA was produced by extracting RNA and reverse transcribing it. The protocol was immunoSEQ multiplex PCR, while the TCRdb copy is restricted to in-frame clones and leaves out a portion. The sample includes fewer than 200,000 clones, roughly 64% seen only once; the top ten take around an eighth. Treatment: oral pan-JAK inhibitor, 5-10 mg twice daily. This CDR3 is built from 16 residues. Germline values: CDR1 SQVTM, CDR2 ANQGSEA. V was shortened by 2 bases and J by 4 bases, with 19 bases between the two germline ends. The chain is built from TRBV29-1 and TRBJ2-3; D ambiguous. The clonotype was recovered from a human donor with alopecia areata. The sample in question was CD8+ T cells sorted from blood, obtained at week 24, from a patient treated with tofacitinib. The chain's CDR3 is CSVEPRSDLRADTQYF. The CDR3 DNA sequence: TGCAGCGTTGAACCCCGGTCGGACCTACGAGCAGATACGCAGTATTTT.